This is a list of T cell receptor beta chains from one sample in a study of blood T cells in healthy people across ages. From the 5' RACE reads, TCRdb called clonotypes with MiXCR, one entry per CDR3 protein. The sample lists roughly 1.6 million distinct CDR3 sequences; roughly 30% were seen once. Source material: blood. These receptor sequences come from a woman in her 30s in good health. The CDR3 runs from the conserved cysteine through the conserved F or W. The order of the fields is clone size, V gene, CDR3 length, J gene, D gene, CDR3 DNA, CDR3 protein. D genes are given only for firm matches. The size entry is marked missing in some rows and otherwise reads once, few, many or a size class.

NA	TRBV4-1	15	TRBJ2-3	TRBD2	TGCACCAGCAGCCAAGGGAGGGCCGTGACAGATACGCAGTATTTT	CTSSQGRAVTDTQYF
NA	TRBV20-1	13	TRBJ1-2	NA	TGCAGTGCCCCCGGTGACCTAAGCGGGGGCTACACCTTC	CSAPGDLSGGYTF
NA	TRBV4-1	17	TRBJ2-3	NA	TGCGCCAGCAGCCAACCCACCCGTGGACTAAGAACAGATACGCAGTATTTT	CASSQPTRGLRTDTQYF
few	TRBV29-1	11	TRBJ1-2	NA	TGCAGCGTGAATGGTTGGGATGGCTACACCTTC	CSVNGWDGYTF
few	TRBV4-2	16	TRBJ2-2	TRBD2	TGTGCCAGCAGCCAGCCTAGCGGGGGGAACACCGGGGAGCTGTTTTTT	CASSQPSGGNTGELFF
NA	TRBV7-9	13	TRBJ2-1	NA	TGTGCCAGCAGCTTAGTAACAACCGATGGGCAGTTCTTC	CASSLVTTDGQFF
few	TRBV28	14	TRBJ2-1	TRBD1	TGTGCCAGCCGGCCCACAGGGGGGATTAGGGAGCAGTTCTTC	CASRPTGGIREQFF
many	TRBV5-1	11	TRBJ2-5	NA	TGCGCCAGCAGCGATAAAGAGACCCAGTACTTC	CASSDKETQYF
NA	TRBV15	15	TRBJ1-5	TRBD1	TGTGCCACCAGCAGAAGGGGGACAGGGGATCAGCCCCAGCATTTT	CATSRRGTGDQPQHF
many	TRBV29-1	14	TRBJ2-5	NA	TGCAGCGTTGCCTACGGGGGGGACAGGGAGACCCAGTACTTC	CSVAYGGDRETQYF
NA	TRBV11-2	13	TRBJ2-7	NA	TGTGCCAGCAGCTTTACTAGTATCGGCGAGCAGTACTTC	CASSFTSIGEQYF
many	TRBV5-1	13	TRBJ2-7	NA	TGTGCCAGCAGCTTAGAATCAAGTTACGAGCAGTACTTC	CASSLESSYEQYF
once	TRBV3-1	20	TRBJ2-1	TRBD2	TGTGCCAGCAGCCAAGATTTAGCGGGAGGGGGGTGGTCGGGGTACAATGAGCAGTTCTTC	CASSQDLAGGGWSGYNEQFF
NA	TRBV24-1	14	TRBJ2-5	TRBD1	TGTGCCACCAGTGAGACTAAGACAGGGGACGAGCAGTACTTT	CATSETKTGDEQYF
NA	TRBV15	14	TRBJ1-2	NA	TGTGCCACCAGCAGAGGGGGGACTTTGAGGGGCTACACCTTC	CATSRGGTLRGYTF
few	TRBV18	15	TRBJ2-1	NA	TGTGCCAGCTCACCGGAGGGACCACCATACAATGAGCAGTTCTTC	CASSPEGPPYNEQFF
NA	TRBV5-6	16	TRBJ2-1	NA	TGTGCCAGCAGCCCCCTTGGCGACAGGAATTACAATGAGCGGTTCTTC	CASSPLGDRNYNERFF
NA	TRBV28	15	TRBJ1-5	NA	TGTGCCAGCAGCCACTCTAACAGGTTCAATCAGCCCCAGCATTTT	CASSHSNRFNQPQHF
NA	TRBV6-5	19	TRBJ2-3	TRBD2	TGTGCCAGCAGTTACTCGGAGTCGGTGGCGGGAGTTCGCCCAGATACGCAGTATTTT	CASSYSESVAGVRPDTQYF
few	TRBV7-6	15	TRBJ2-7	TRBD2	TGTGCCAGCAGCGCCGCGGGGGGGCAGAAGGGCGAGCAGTACTTC	CASSAAGGQKGEQYF
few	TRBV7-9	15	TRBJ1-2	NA	TGTGCCAGCAGCTTAGCCAAACGGATTGAAGATGGCTACACCTTC	CASSLAKRIEDGYTF
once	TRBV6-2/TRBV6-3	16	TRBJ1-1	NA	TGTGCCAGCAGTTACTCTGGCAGTTGGGTTCGCACTGAAGCTTTCTTT	CASSYSGSWVRTEAFF